The entry that follows covers one T cell receptor beta chain sequence. Profiled with immunoSEQ multiplex PCR; TCRdb holds only in-frame clones, not every one. The table includes approximately 460,000 clones, roughly nine tenths detected once. This sample was taken from a study of blood T cell repertoires in COVID-19. About the study: Italy, Spain and the United States were the sources of the convalescent and acute COVID-19 samples.

The CDR3 is 11 amino acids. Trimming removed 4 bases from V and 6 bases from J, with 7 bases in between. The V gene's germline CDR1 is LGHDT and CDR2 YNNKEL (reference sequence). V is TRBV3-1 (or the pseudogene TRBV3-2) and J is TRBJ2-7; no definite D call. Material: peripheral blood. This clonotype was obtained from a man in his late teens or twenties with COVID-19, enrolled during active disease. In DNA form, the CDR3 reads TGTGCCAGCAGCCGCGCGAGCGAGCAGTACTTC. Translation gives CASSRASEQYF.